The rows below give T cell receptor beta chains drawn from one sample of a study of type 1 regulatory T cells. MiXCR, run by TCRdb on the reads, gives a single entry per CDR3 protein. In the table there are 80,000 to 100,000 distinct CDR3 sequences, roughly 31% of which are singletons. The source material was CD4+ T cells, either the whole sample or a sorted fraction (not recorded which). These receptors all stem from a human donor in good health. Each CDR3 is given with its conserved first and last residue. Fields, in order: clone size, V gene, CDR3 protein. The size of a clone is reported for some rows only, either as once, few or many, or as a class for expanded clones.

NA | TRBV4-1 | CASSPRGRRANNSYEQYF
few | TRBV20-1 | CSARHGRLENIQYF
NA | TRBV20-1 | CSAPKPSGGETQYF
NA | TRBV29-1 | CSVEVRAGVVNNEQFF
few | TRBV5-4 | CASSSGLEETQYF
once | TRBV2 | CASNTRHEQFF
NA | TRBV11-2 | CASSLAISGRPYEQYF
NA | TRBV6-5 | CASKKGGAVEKLFF
few | TRBV20-1 | CSASEAGGSYNEQFF
few | TRBV9 | CASSRLATDTQYF
few | TRBV6-1 | CASSERTGTSGSKIYEQYF
NA | TRBV20-1 | CSARAPGTVRSEQYF
NA | TRBV20-1 | CSAHLDEKETQYF
few | TRBV20-1 | CSARDLAGAPSIYEQYF
NA | TRBV20-1 | CSAIEGTDTQYF
few | TRBV20-1 | CSAEGLAESSYEQYF
few | TRBV3-1 | CASSQPSKNEQFF
NA | TRBV12-3/TRBV12-4 | CASSFSSVETQYF
NA | TRBV2 | CASSGPAQETQYF
NA | TRBV7-2 | CASSFFGSQETQYF
few | TRBV5-5 | CASSLEPQGQTNYGYTF
NA | TRBV2 | CASSKDRAANQPQHF
NA | TRBV9 | CASSARTGNTGELFF